This T cell receptor (beta chain) was recovered during a study of T cells in localized non-small cell lung cancer. Whole-study findings and limits: Uninvolved adjacent lung showed higher T cell clonality than tumor. Investigators sequenced only a single tumor region, leaving heterogeneity possible.

Sequencing was performed with immunoSEQ multiplex PCR; in TCRdb, only in-frame clones are kept and a portion is missing. The data show about 12,000 clones, about 82% seen once. Trimming pared 2 bases from V and 6 bases from J, leaving 10 bases between. CDR3 length: 12 amino acids. Germline CDR1 is SQVTM and CDR2 is ANQGSEA. To note about this clone: Its cognate antigen is unknown.

This sequence joins TRBV29-1 and TRBJ1-1, with a weak D call TRBD1 (5 bases). This TCR was sampled from a male donor aged 60 or over with stage III lung adenocarcinoma. Source: peripheral blood, taken before any cancer treatment. CDR3 nucleotide sequence: TGCAGCGTTGAAAGCAGGGTCCCTGAAGCTTTCTTT. Residues: CSVESRVPEAFF. Drawing the rest from reference TRBV29-1 and TRBJ1-1, the complete variable domain is SAVISQKPSRDICQRGTSLTIQCQVDSQVTMMFWYRQQPGQSLTLIATANQGSEATYESGFVIDKFPISRPNLTFSTLTVSNMSPEDSSIYLCSVESRVPEAFFGQGTRLTVV.